This TCR beta chain is drawn from a study of cytotoxic CD8 clonotypes in ibrutinib-treated CLL. Overall study context: The study included eleven to twelve relapsed/refractory and under 16 treatment-naive patients; roughly 17 had IGHV unmutated disease. Notes on the study in general: Ibrutinib response saw clonality rise, and progression saw it return toward baseline.

This clone showed up just once. What it binds is unknown. This table comes from immunoSEQ multiplex PCR, and its TCRdb copy is limited to in-frame clones, with some not included. Here the sample spans about 300,000 clones, approximately 67% being singletons. The CDR3 totals 17 residues. CDR1 and CDR2 from the germline V gene are MGHDK and SYGVNS. Trimming left V 3 bases short and J 0 bases short, with 17 bases between. This specimen consisted of PBMCs, obtained after 36 months of ibrutinib treatment. The chain employs TRBV25-1 and TRBJ1-2; D might be TRBD1 (6 bases). The source is a human donor with chronic lymphocytic leukemia. The CDR3 region has the DNA TGTGCCAGCAGTGACATCTCAAACAGGGTGCCTAACTATGGCTACACCTTC. It specifies CASSDISNRVPNYGYTF.